The next 20 T cell receptor beta chains were all read from a single sample in a study of CD8 T cells in ankylosing spondylitis. TCRdb itself ran the 5' RACE reads through MiXCR, one entry per CDR3 protein. The sample holds approximately 340,000 distinct CDR3 sequences, roughly 14% seen once. Sequencing used blood, either unsorted or a sorted T cell fraction (not recorded which). The receptors derive from a male donor with ankylosing spondylitis or in good health (not recorded which).

The rearrangement uses TRBV9 and TRBJ2-5; maybe TRBD2 (6 bases). Germline values: CDR1 SGDLS, CDR2 YYNGEE. V was trimmed by 0 bases and J by 1 base, leaving 13 bases between them. The CDR3 is 16 amino acids. The CDR3 nucleotides read TGTGCCAGCAGCGTAGGGTCAACCGGGGGCCAAGAGACCCAGTACTTC. Translating gives CASSVGSTGGQETQYF.

This sequence joins TRBV5-1 and TRBJ2-1; 8 bases align to TRBD2. This CDR3 region has 15 residues. Unmatched junction bases numbered 10, after V lost 4 bases and J lost 7 bases. The germline V gene encodes CDR1 SGHRS and CDR2 YFSETQ. The CDR3 reads CASSLPTSVGNEQFF. The CDR3, as DNA: TGCGCCAGCAGCCTACCGACTAGCGTAGGGAATGAGCAGTTCTTC.

This clonotype appeared a few times. The chain joins TRBV15 to TRBJ1-2, with D uncertain. Germline V gives CDR1 LNHNV, CDR2 YYDKDF (reference sequence). The CDR3 loop spans 15 amino acids. V was cut by 1 base and J by 4 bases, with 13 bases left in between. CDR3 in amino acids: CATSRGSGKLYGYTF. The CDR3 DNA sequence: TGTGCCACCAGCAGAGGATCTGGAAAGCTCTATGGCTACACCTTC.

This rearrangement joins TRBV12-3 or TRBV12-4 to TRBJ2-5; 7 positions match TRBD2. This CDR3 is 16 amino acids long. V was pared by 5 bases and J by 1 base, with 10 bases of the junction left unmatched. CDR3 residues: CASSPRSASGQETQYF. CDR3 in DNA: TGTGCCAGCAGTCCTCGTTCGGCTAGCGGCCAAGAGACCCAGTACTTC.

This clonotype was found a few times. This sequence joins TRBV7-2 and TRBJ2-2; no reliable D call. The CDR3 runs to 13 residues. The V gene's germline CDR1 is SGHTA and CDR2 FQGNSA. Trimming removed 8 bases at V and 0 bases at J, with 7 bases between. DNA for the CDR3: TGTGCCAGCCGGCAGCCGAACACCGGGGAGCTGTTTTTT. Translating it yields CASRQPNTGELFF.

This clonotype turned up a few times. J is TRBJ1-4 and V is TRBV7-9; the match to TRBD1 covers 11 bases. This CDR3 is 16 amino acids long. CDR1 is SEHNR and CDR2 is FQNEAQ in the germline V gene (reference sequence). The junction had 10 bases not matched to a gene; V was cut back by 3 bases and J by 10 bases. The CDR3 coding sequence is TGTGCCAGCAGCTTTTCGGACAGGGGGCGTTCGGGAAAACTGTTTTTT. It specifies CASSFSDRGRSGKLFF.

The chain uses TRBV6-5 and TRBJ1-1; D unresolved. Between the trimmed V and J ends, which lost 1 base and 1 base, there was a span of 7 bases. Germline assignment: CDR1 MNHEY and CDR2 SVGAGI. This CDR3 contains 14 residues. The CDR3 is CASSYLGRNTEAFF. CDR3 bases: TGTGCCAGCAGTTACTTGGGCAGGAACACTGAAGCTTTCTTT.

This clonotype was seen only a few times. V usage is TRBV7-8 and J usage is TRBJ2-2, with 10 nucleotides matching TRBD2. There are 16 residues in the CDR3. Losses at the gene ends were 4 bases for V and 1 base for J; bases not matched to a gene: 3. Germline V gene data show CDR1 as SGHVS and CDR2 as FQNEAQ. This CDR3 reads CASSSLAGENTGELFF. In DNA, the CDR3 is TGTGCCAGCAGCTCTCTAGCGGGAGAGAACACCGGGGAGCTGTTTTTT.

This clonotype was seen only a few times. The chain carries TRBV5-1 and TRBJ1-1, with D maybe TRBD1 (6 bases). The CDR3 length is 15 residues. Trimming removed 4 bases at V and 1 base at J, with 14 bases between. CDR1 is SGHRS and CDR2 is YFSETQ in the germline V gene. CDR3 sequence: CASSETGHPNTEAFF. The CDR3, as DNA: TGCGCCAGCAGCGAAACGGGACACCCGAACACTGAAGCTTTCTTT. Drawing the rest from reference TRBV5-1 and TRBJ1-1, the complete variable domain is KAGVTQTPRYLIKTRGQQVTLSCSPISGHRSVSWYQQTPGQGLQFLFEYFSETQRNKGNFPGRFSGRQFSNSRSEMNVSTLELGDSALYLCASSETGHPNTEAFFGQGTRLTVV.

This clonotype was seen many times. The V call is TRBV30, the J call TRBJ2-7; 9 bases agree with TRBD2. Unmatched junction bases numbered 8, after V lost 3 bases and J lost 8 bases. Germline CDR1 is GTSNPN and CDR2 is SVGIG (reference sequence). The CDR3 is 13 residues long. The CDR3 bases are TGTGCCTGGAGCTTAGCGGGAGAAAAAAAGCAGTACTTC. Translated: CAWSLAGEKKQYF.

V gene TRBV12-3 or TRBV12-4 combines with J gene TRBJ1-5, with D possibly TRBD1 on 5 matching bases. Trimming took off 6 bases at V and 6 bases at J, with 18 bases between the two ends. This CDR3 is built from 15 residues. For the CDR3, the DNA is TGTGCCAGCAGCCGTAAACCAGGGCGTCGTCAGCCCCAGCATTTT. This translates into CASSRKPGRRQPQHF.

The chain joins TRBV5-6 to TRBJ2-1; D remains ambiguous. Deletions cut 9 bases from V and 6 bases from J, with 16 bases between. Germline assignment: CDR1 SGHDT and CDR2 YYEEEE. The CDR3 contains 13 residues. The CDR3 region is CATVGQSSNEQFF. DNA for the CDR3: TGTGCCACCGTAGGGCAGTCAAGCAATGAGCAGTTCTTC.

This clonotype was observed a few times. The rearrangement joins TRBV6-1 to TRBJ2-1, with D possibly TRBD2 on 7 matching bases. CDR1 is MNHNS, CDR2 SASEGT, per germline. CDR3 length equals 15 residues. The V end lost 4 bases, the J end lost 9 bases, and 19 bases lay between the germline ends. The CDR3 nucleotides are TGTGCCAGCAGTGTCTCAGGGGAATGGGAGGGTGAGCAGTTCTTC. Translation: CASSVSGEWEGEQFF.

The V gene is TRBV12-3 or TRBV12-4, the J gene TRBJ2-2; 11 nucleotides line up with TRBD2. With V trimmed by 3 bases and J by 6 bases, 3 bases remained unmatched. CDR3 size: 15 residues. CDR3 sequence: CASSFSGRAPGELFF. The DNA for the CDR3 is TGTGCCAGCAGTTTTAGCGGGAGGGCCCCCGGGGAGCTGTTTTTT.

The rearrangement links TRBV7-9 to TRBJ2-3; no clear D. From germline, CDR1 is SEHNR and CDR2 FQNEAQ (reference sequence). The CDR3 contains 13 residues. Trimming shortened V by 0 bases and J by 5 bases, and 6 bases separated the two germline ends. CDR3 residues: CASSLAEVDTQYF. CDR3 in DNA: TGTGCCAGCAGCTTAGCGGAAGTAGATACGCAGTATTTT.

This clonotype was detected only a few times. V and J are TRBV12-5 and TRBJ1-1; the match to TRBD1 covers 10 bases. The germline gives CDR1 LGHNT, CDR2 FRNRAP. V lost 1 base and J lost 0; bases outside the gene matches: 2. The CDR3 contains 16 residues. CDR3 region: CASGLGQGAMNTEAFF. The CDR3 nucleotides are TGTGCTAGTGGTTTGGGACAGGGGGCAATGAACACTGAAGCTTTCTTT.

The genes are TRBV2 and TRBJ1-2; 7 positions match TRBD1. The CDR3 spans 14 residues. J lost 5 bases, V lost 6 bases, and 9 bases had no gene match. Germline loops: CDR1 SNHLY, CDR2 FYNNEI. The CDR3 nucleotides are TGTGCCAGCAGCCCAGACAGGGACCCTTATGGCTACACCTTC. Translation: CASSPDRDPYGYTF. The complete variable domain, with remaining parts taken from reference TRBV2 and TRBJ1-2, reads EPEVTQTPSHQVTQMGQEVILRCVPISNHLYFYWYRQILGQKVEFLVSFYNNEISEKSEIFDDQFSVERPDGSNFTLKIRSTKLEDSAMYFCASSPDRDPYGYTFGSGTRLTVV.

This clonotype showed up just a few times. The gene calls are TRBV5-1 and TRBJ1-3; D unclear. This CDR3 spans 14 amino acids. The germline V and J ends were trimmed by 4 bases and 4 bases, with 12 bases remaining between them. CDR1 is SGHRS and CDR2 is YFSETQ in the germline V gene. The DNA for the CDR3 is TGCGCCAGCAGCCCGGCTGCCGGAGGAAACACCATATATTTT. Translating gives CASSPAAGGNTIYF. The full variable domain, with the rest looked up from reference TRBV5-1 and TRBJ1-3, is KAGVTQTPRYLIKTRGQQVTLSCSPISGHRSVSWYQQTPGQGLQFLFEYFSETQRNKGNFPGRFSGRQFSNSRSEMNVSTLELGDSALYLCASSPAAGGNTIYFGEGSWLTVV.

This clonotype has just one count. The chain carries TRBV25-1 and TRBJ2-7; a weak D match, TRBD1 (6 bases). The germline V and J ends were trimmed by 2 bases and 4 bases, with 18 bases remaining between them. Per the germline V gene, CDR1 is MGHDK and CDR2 is SYGVNS. This CDR3 has 16 residues. The CDR3 protein is CASSENRAGRTYEQYF. The CDR3 nucleotides are TGTGCCAGCAGTGAAAACAGGGCCGGACGCACGTACGAGCAGTACTTC.

This clonotype was observed a few times. This chain joins TRBV7-2 and TRBJ2-2; maybe TRBD2 (5 bases). Germline V lookup: CDR1 SGHTA, CDR2 FQGNSA. V gave up 4 bases and J gave up 5 bases, with 14 bases separating them. The CDR3 loop spans 15 amino acids. CDR3 sequence (DNA): TGTGCCAGCAGCTCTAGAGTTCGGGGAACCGGGGAGCTGTTTTTT. It yields the protein CASSSRVRGTGELFF.